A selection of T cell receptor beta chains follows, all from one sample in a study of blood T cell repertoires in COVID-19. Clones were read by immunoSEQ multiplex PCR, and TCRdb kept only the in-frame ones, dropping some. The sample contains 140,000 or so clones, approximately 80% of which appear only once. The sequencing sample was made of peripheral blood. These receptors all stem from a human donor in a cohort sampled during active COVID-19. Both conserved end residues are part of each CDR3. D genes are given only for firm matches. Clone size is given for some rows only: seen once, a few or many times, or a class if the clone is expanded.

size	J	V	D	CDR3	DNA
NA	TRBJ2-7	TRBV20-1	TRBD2	CSASPGLAYEQYF	TGCAGTGCTAGTCCGGGACTAGCTTACGAGCAGTACTTC
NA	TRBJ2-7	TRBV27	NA	CASNSGIVPYEQYF	TGTGCCAGCAATTCAGGGATCGTCCCTTACGAGCAGTACTTC
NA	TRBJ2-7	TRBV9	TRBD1	CASSTRDRAYEQYF	TGTGCCAGCAGCACTCGGGACAGAGCCTACGAGCAGTACTTC
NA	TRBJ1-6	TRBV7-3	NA	CASSLGAAYNSPLHF	TGTGCCAGCAGCTTGGGGGCGGCTTATAATTCACCCCTCCACTTT
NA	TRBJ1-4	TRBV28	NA	CASSFPGQGRTNEKLFF	TGTGCCAGCAGTTTTCCGGGCCAGGGAAGAACTAATGAAAAACTGTTTTTT
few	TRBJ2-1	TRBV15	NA	CATSRDRRFPYNEQFF	TGTGCCACCAGCAGAGATAGGAGATTCCCCTACAATGAGCAGTTCTTC
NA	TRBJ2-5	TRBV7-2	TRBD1	CASSLSRDSWGQETQYF	TGTGCCAGCAGCTTAAGCCGGGACAGCTGGGGCCAAGAGACCCAGTACTTC
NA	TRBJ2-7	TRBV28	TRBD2	CASSPSGRASYEQYF	TGTGCCAGCAGCCCTAGCGGGAGGGCCTCCTACGAGCAGTACTTC
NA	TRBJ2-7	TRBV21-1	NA	CASSKRAGRQPGYEQYF	TGTGCCAGCAGCAAAAGGGCAGGGCGCCAGCCCGGCTACGAGCAGTACTTC
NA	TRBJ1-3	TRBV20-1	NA	CSASSARAGRNTIYF	TGCAGTGCTAGTTCTGCTCGGGCAGGGAGAAACACCATATATTTT
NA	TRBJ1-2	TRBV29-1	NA	CSVVGDLADYGYTF	TGCAGCGTTGTGGGGGATTTAGCGGACTATGGCTACACCTTC
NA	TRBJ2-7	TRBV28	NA	CASSFGGRGGKSYEQYF	TGTGCCAGCAGTTTCGGGGGGCGGGGTGGCAAGAGCTACGAGCAGTACTTC
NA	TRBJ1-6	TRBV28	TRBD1	CASSPGQGGSSPLHF	TGTGCCAGCAGTCCAGGACAGGGAGGAAGCTCACCCCTCCACTTT
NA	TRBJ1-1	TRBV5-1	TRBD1	CASSWDRNTEAFF	TGCGCCAGCAGCTGGGACAGGAACACTGAAGCTTTCTTT
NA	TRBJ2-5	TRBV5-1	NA	CASSFGEQETQYF	TGCGCCAGCAGCTTCGGGGAACAAGAGACCCAGTACTTC
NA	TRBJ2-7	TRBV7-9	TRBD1	CASSASTGGSALEQYF	TGTGCCAGCAGCGCCTCCACAGGGGGTTCGGCGCTCGAGCAGTACTTC
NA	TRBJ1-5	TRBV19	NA	CASSIEGTPYQPQHF	TGTGCCAGTAGTATAGAGGGGACACCTTATCAGCCCCAGCATTTT
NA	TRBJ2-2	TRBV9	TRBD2	CASSPRGGPNTGELFF	TGTGCCAGCAGCCCCCGCGGGGGTCCGAACACCGGGGAGCTGTTTTTT
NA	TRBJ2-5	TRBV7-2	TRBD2	CASSQGAGEETQYF	TGTGCCAGCAGCCAAGGCGCGGGAGAAGAGACCCAGTACTTC
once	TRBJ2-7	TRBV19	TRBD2	CASRVSGRNHEQYF	TGTGCCAGTAGGGTTAGCGGGAGAAACCACGAGCAGTACTTC
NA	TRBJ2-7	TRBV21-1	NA	CASSKALSYEQYF	TGTGCCAGCAGCAAAGCCCTCTCCTACGAGCAGTACTTC
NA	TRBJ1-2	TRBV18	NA	CASSPFGQLGYTF	TGTGCCAGCTCACCATTTGGACAGCTTGGCTACACCTTC
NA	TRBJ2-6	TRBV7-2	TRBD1	CASSPGQVASGANVLTF	TGTGCCAGCAGCCCCGGACAGGTGGCCTCTGGGGCCAACGTCCTGACTTTC
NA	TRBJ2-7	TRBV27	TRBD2	CASSTAGTSGSYEQYF	TGTGCCAGCAGTACCGCCGGGACTAGCGGCTCCTACGAGCAGTACTTC
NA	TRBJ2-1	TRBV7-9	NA	CASSHDPPGVLHNEQFF	TGTGCCAGCAGCCATGATCCCCCAGGGGTGCTTCACAATGAGCAGTTCTTC
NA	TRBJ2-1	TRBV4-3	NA	CASSQDFGRDGGNEQFF	TGCGCCAGCAGCCAAGATTTCGGGCGGGATGGTGGCAATGAGCAGTTCTTC
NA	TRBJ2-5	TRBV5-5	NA	CASSFSVQGYQETQYF	TGTGCCAGCAGCTTTTCGGTCCAGGGGTACCAAGAGACCCAGTACTTC
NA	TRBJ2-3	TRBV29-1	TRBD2	CSVPGGGTDTQYF	TGCAGCGTCCCGGGGGGGGGCACAGATACGCAGTATTTT
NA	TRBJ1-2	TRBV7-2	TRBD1	CASSLTFDRVPNYGYTF	TGTGCCAGCAGCTTAACCTTCGACAGGGTCCCTAACTATGGCTACACCTTC
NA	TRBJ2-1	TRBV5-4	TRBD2	CASSSGLAKFNEQFF	TGTGCCAGCAGCTCCGGACTAGCGAAATTCAATGAGCAGTTCTTC
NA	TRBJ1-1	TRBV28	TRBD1	CASTSGGLNTEAFF	TGTGCCAGCACCTCAGGGGGCCTGAACACTGAAGCTTTCTTT
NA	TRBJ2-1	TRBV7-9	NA	CASSPIADGGYNEQFF	TGTGCCAGCAGCCCCATAGCGGATGGGGGCTACAATGAGCAGTTCTTC
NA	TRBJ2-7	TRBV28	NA	CASSLRQGYEQYF	TGTGCCAGCAGTTTACGGCAGGGCTACGAGCAGTACTTC
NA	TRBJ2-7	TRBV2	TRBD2	CASRGTSGSREQYF	TGTGCCAGCAGGGGGACTAGCGGGAGCCGCGAGCAGTACTTC
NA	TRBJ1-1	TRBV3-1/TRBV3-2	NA	CASSQGGYGAEAFF	TGTGCCAGCAGCCAAGGAGGGTACGGGGCTGAAGCTTTCTTT
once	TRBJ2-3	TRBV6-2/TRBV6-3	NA	CASSYPGRDTQYF	TGTGCCAGCAGTTACCCAGGGCGGGATACGCAGTATTTT
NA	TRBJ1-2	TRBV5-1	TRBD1	CASSQTGNDYGYTF	TGCGCCAGCAGCCAGACAGGGAATGACTATGGCTACACCTTC
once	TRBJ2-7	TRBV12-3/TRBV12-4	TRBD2	CASSGHSYEQYF	TGTGCCAGTAGCGGGCACTCCTACGAGCAGTACTTC
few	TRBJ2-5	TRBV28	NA	CASSLWTSGVGAETQYF	TGTGCCAGCAGTTTATGGACTTCAGGGGTCGGAGCGGAGACCCAGTACTTC
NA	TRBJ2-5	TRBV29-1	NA	CSVSRDWRETQYF	TGCAGCGTTTCTAGGGACTGGAGAGAGACCCAGTACTTC
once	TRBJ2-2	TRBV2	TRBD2	CASSELGLAGGAGELFF	TGTGCCAGCAGTGAATTGGGACTAGCGGGAGGCGCCGGGGAGCTGTTTTTT
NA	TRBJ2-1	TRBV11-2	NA	CASSLSTHNEQFF	TGTGCCAGCAGCTTAAGTACTCACAATGAGCAGTTCTTC
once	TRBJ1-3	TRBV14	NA	CASSQESGAGNTIYF	TGTGCCAGCAGCCAAGAGTCCGGAGCTGGAAACACCATATATTTT
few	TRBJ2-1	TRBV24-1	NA	CATSGWAYNEQFF	TGTGCCACCTCCGGGTGGGCCTACAATGAGCAGTTCTTC
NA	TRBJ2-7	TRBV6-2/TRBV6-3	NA	CASSYFWGGGYEQYF	TGTGCCAGCAGTTACTTTTGGGGAGGCGGCTACGAGCAGTACTTC
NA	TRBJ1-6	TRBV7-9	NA	CASSLARQILHF	TGTGCCAGCAGCTTAGCGCGACAGATTCTCCACTTT
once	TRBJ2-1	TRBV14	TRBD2	CASSQAILAGYNEQFF	TGTGCCAGCAGCCAAGCCATATTAGCGGGCTACAATGAGCAGTTCTTC
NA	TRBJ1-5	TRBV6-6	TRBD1	CASSDRVDQPQHF	TGTGCCAGCAGCGACAGGGTGGATCAGCCCCAGCATTTT
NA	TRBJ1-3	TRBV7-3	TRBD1	CASSSDGTGGNTIYF	TGTGCCAGCAGCTCGGACGGGACAGGTGGAAACACCATATATTTT
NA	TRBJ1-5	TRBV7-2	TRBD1	CASSLGDRAGQPQHF	TGTGCCAGCAGCTTAGGTGACAGGGCTGGTCAGCCCCAGCATTTT
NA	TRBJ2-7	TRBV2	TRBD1	CASSEGTGGLNEQYF	TGTGCCAGCAGTGAAGGGACAGGGGGCTTGAACGAGCAGTACTTC
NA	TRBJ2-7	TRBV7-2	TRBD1	CASSLAGTAPYEQYF	TGTGCCAGCAGCTTAGCGGGGACAGCGCCCTACGAGCAGTACTTC
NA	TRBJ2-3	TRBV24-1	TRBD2	CATSDSRLAGGGDTQYF	TGTGCCACCAGTGACTCTAGACTAGCGGGAGGAGGAGATACGCAGTATTTT
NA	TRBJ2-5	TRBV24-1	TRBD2	CATSDFGGGPQTQYF	TGTGCCACCAGTGATTTTGGGGGAGGGCCACAGACCCAGTACTTC
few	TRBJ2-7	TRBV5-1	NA	CASSSSNSSSHSLSYEQYF	TGCGCCAGCAGCTCCTCAAATTCTAGTAGCCACTCCCTTTCCTACGAGCAGTACTTC
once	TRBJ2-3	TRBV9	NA	CASSARTAPISTDTQYF	TGTGCCAGCAGCGCCAGGACAGCCCCTATTAGCACAGATACGCAGTATTTT
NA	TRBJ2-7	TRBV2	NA	CASSGILGGEQYF	TGTGCCAGCAGTGGAATATTGGGCGGGGAGCAGTACTTC
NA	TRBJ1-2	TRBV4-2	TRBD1	CASSQDVGGNYGYTF	TGTGCCAGCAGCCAAGATGTAGGGGGCAACTATGGCTACACCTTC
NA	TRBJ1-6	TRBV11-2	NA	CASSPAGNSPLHF	TGTGCCAGCAGCCCCGCGGGTAATTCACCCCTCCACTTT
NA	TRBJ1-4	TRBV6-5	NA	CASRRTSTNEKLFF	TGTGCCAGCAGAAGGACATCAACTAATGAAAAACTGTTTTTT